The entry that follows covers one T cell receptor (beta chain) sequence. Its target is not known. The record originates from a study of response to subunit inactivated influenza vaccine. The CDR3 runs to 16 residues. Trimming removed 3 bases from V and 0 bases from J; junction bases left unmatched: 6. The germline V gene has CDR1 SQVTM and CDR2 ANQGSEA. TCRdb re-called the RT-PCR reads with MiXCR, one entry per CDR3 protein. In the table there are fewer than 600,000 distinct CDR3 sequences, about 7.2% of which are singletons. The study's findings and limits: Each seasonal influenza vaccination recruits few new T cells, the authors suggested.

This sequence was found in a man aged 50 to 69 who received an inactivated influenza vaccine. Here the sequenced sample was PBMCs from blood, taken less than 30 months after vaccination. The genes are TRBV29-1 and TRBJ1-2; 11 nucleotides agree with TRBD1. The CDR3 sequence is CSVDGTGGSANYGYTF. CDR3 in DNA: TGCAGCGTTGACGGGACAGGGGGTTCAGCTAACTATGGCTACACCTTC.